These T cell receptor beta chains were read from a single sample in a study of blood T cell repertoires in COVID-19. Profiling relied on immunoSEQ multiplex PCR, and the TCRdb table lists in-frame clones only, not all of them. The sample contains about 110,000 clones, around 64% of which appear only once. Source material: peripheral blood. These receptors originate from a woman aged 40 to 49 with acute or convalescent COVID-19. Both conserved end residues are part of each CDR3. The D gene is left open where the match is weak. Rows give clone size only sometimes, using once, few, many, or a class for an expanded clone.

size	length	D	J	V	DNA	CDR3
-	17	TRBD2	TRBJ2-1	TRBV5-6	TGTGCCAGCAGCTTAGTTTCCCACGGGACTAGCGACGATGAGCAGTTCTTC	CASSLVSHGTSDDEQFF
-	16	-	TRBJ1-3	TRBV7-3	TGTGCCAGCAGCTTAAACACGCCAGGATCTGGAAACACCATATATTTT	CASSLNTPGSGNTIYF
-	16	TRBD1	TRBJ2-3	TRBV6-5	TGTGCCAGCAGTTCCCCCGGGACAGGGGGAACAGATACGCAGTATTTT	CASSSPGTGGTDTQYF
-	14	TRBD2	TRBJ2-5	TRBV11-2	TGTGCCAGCAGCCCGCGGGGGGCGGAAGAGACCCAGTACTTC	CASSPRGAEETQYF
few	15	TRBD2	TRBJ2-5	TRBV30	TGTGCCTGGAGTGTCGGAGTAGCGGGGGGAGAGACCCAGTACTTC	CAWSVGVAGGETQYF
-	15	-	TRBJ2-5	TRBV7-7	TGTGCCAGCAGCCCAGGGGACGGCAAGTGGGAGACCCAGTACTTC	CASSPGDGKWETQYF
-	15	TRBD1	TRBJ1-1	TRBV5-1	TGCGCCAGCAGCTCGGACAGGGGGCTGTACACTGAAGCTTTCTTT	CASSSDRGLYTEAFF
-	13	TRBD1	TRBJ1-1	TRBV28	TGTGCCAGCAGTTTCCCGGGACAGCCTGAAGCTTTCTTT	CASSFPGQPEAFF
-	20	TRBD2	TRBJ2-3	TRBV5-5	TGTGCCAGCAGCTTTGCGCTAGCGGGGGGGTTACCCTCTAGCACAGATACGCAGTATTTT	CASSFALAGGLPSSTDTQYF
-	12	-	TRBJ2-7	TRBV5-4	TGTGCCAGCAGCCTACGACTGGGCGAGCAGTACTTC	CASSLRLGEQYF
-	13	-	TRBJ1-1	TRBV12-3/TRBV12-4	TGTGCCAGCAGTTCTCAGGGAGGGACTGAAGCTTTCTTT	CASSSQGGTEAFF
-	14	-	TRBJ1-1	TRBV11-1	TGTGCCAGCAGGACGACACCCATGAACACTGAAGCTTTCTTT	CASRTTPMNTEAFF
-	12	-	TRBJ1-5	TRBV6-5	TGTGCCAGCAGCAGGGTTAGTCAGCCCCAGCATTTT	CASSRVSQPQHF
-	13	-	TRBJ2-1	TRBV9	TGTGCCAGCAGCGTAGTTCAGAACAATGAGCAGTTCTTC	CASSVVQNNEQFF
-	13	-	TRBJ1-2	TRBV12-3/TRBV12-4	TGTGCCAGCAGTTTCTTGAGGAGCTATGGCTACACCTTC	CASSFLRSYGYTF
-	16	-	TRBJ2-1	TRBV7-5	TGTGTCAGAAGCACCGGACTAGCGGGGCAAATTGTAGAGCAGTTCTTC	CVRSTGLAGQIVEQFF
many	14	-	TRBJ1-5	TRBV6-6	TGTGCCAGCCAACCCGGGACAACTAATCAGCCCCAGCATTTT	CASQPGTTNQPQHF
-	15	-	TRBJ2-6	TRBV29-1	TGCAGCGTGGTGGCGGTGGGTTCTGGGGCCAACGTCCTGACTTTC	CSVVAVGSGANVLTF
-	13	-	TRBJ1-5	TRBV2	TGTGCCAGCAGTGATGGAGGTGGCCAGCCCCAGCATTTT	CASSDGGGQPQHF
-	13	TRBD2	TRBJ2-5	TRBV12-3/TRBV12-4	TGTGCCAGCAGTTTAGGGACTAGCGAGACCCAGTACTTC	CASSLGTSETQYF